This TCR beta chain was recovered during a study of control samples from healthy donors and cancer patients. Assay used: immunoSEQ multiplex PCR; TCRdb lists only in-frame clones, some missing. The data show about 130,000 clones, approximately 95% seen once. Germline V lookup: CDR1 GTSNPN, CDR2 SVGIG (reference sequence). CDR3 length: 12 amino acids. V lost 5 bases and J lost 0, with 7 bases in between. This clonotype was obtained from a man in his thirties or forties in good health. The V call is TRBV30, the J call TRBJ1-1, with D perhaps TRBD1 (5 bases). The sequenced sample consisted of blood. CDR3 region: CAWDRLNTEAFF. CDR3 in DNA: TGTGCCTGGGACAGATTGAACACTGAAGCTTTCTTT.